This section outlines one T cell receptor (beta chain) sequence together with its context. Antigen: not known. The sample originates from a study of Ad26.COV2.S vaccination and SARS-CoV-2 variants. V gave up 5 bases and J gave up 7 bases, with 12 bases separating them. The CDR3 sequence is 13 residues long. CDR1 and CDR2 (germline): LNHDA, SQIVND (reference sequence). Here immunoSEQ multiplex PCR was the method, and the copy in TCRdb shows in-frame clones only, minus some. The sample lists some 190,000 clones, around 88% occurring once. Study outcomes and limitations: Vaccinated and placebo-treated recipients had similar non-spike TCR breadth. Considerable breadth of spike-specific CD8+ and CD4+ T cell responses has reportedly been documented following vaccination.

The sample consisted of peripheral blood, taken after recovery from COVID-19. The genes are TRBV19 and TRBJ1-5; possible D gene TRBD1, 6 bases. The sequence derives from a human donor who had recovered from COVID-19. CDR3 sequence reads: CASSGGFEQPQHF. In nucleotides, the CDR3 is TGTGCCAGTAGTGGGGGCTTTGAACAGCCCCAGCATTTT.